This T cell receptor beta chain appears in the sequencing data of a study of identical twins. CDR3 length: 15 residues. V lost 4 bases, J lost 0 bases, and 7 bases lay in between. TCRdb called the 5' RACE reads again in MiXCR, with one record for every CDR3 protein. The table lists 690,000 or so distinct CDR3 sequences, around 6% of them singletons. This clonotype has only a few counts. This TCR was sampled from a man aged 18 to 29 in good health. The chain carries TRBV12-3 or TRBV12-4 and TRBJ2-6; D is ambiguous. Material: naive T cells sorted from blood. CDR3 in amino acids: CASSWARSGANVLTF. The CDR3 DNA reads TGTGCCAGCAGTTGGGCCCGCTCTGGGGCCAACGTCCTGACTTTC.